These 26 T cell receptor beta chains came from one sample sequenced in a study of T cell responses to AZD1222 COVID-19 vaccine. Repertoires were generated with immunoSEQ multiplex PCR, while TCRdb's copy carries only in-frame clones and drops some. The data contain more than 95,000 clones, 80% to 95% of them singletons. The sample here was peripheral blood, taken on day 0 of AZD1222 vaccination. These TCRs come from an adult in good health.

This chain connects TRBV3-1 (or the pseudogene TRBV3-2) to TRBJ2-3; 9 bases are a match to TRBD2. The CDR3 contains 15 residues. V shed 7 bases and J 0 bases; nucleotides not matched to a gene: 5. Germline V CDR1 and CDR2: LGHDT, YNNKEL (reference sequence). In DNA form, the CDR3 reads TGTGCCAGCAAGAAGGGGACTAGCAGCACAGATACGCAGTATTTT. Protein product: CASKKGTSSTDTQYF.

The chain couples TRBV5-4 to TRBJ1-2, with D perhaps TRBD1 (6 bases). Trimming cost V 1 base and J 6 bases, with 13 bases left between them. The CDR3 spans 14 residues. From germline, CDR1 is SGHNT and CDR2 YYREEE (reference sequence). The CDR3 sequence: CASSLTQGADGYTF. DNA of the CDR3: TGTGCCAGCAGCTTGACACAGGGCGCCGATGGCTACACCTTC.

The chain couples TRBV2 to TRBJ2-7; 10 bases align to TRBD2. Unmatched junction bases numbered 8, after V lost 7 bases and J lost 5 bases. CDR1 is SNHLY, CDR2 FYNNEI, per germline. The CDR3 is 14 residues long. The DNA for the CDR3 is TGTGCCAGCAAGAAATCTCTAGCGGGAGACGAGCAGTACTTC. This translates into CASKKSLAGDEQYF.

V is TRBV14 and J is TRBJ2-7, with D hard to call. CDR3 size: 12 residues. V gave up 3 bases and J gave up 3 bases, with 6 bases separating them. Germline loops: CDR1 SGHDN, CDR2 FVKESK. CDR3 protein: CASSHQIYEQYF. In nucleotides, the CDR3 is TGTGCCAGCAGCCATCAAATCTACGAGCAGTACTTC.

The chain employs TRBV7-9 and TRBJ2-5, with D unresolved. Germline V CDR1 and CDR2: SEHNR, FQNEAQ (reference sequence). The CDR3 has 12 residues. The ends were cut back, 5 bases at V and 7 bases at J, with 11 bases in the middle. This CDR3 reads CASSPSVGTQYF. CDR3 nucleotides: TGTGCCAGCAGCCCAAGTGTAGGGACCCAGTACTTC.

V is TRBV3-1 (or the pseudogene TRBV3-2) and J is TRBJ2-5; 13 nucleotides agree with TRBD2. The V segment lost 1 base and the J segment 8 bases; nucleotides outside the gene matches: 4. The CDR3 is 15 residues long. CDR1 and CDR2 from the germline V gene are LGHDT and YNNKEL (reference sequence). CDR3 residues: CASSQGRTSGRTQYF. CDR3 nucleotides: TGTGCCAGCAGCCAAGGCCGGACTAGCGGGAGAACCCAGTACTTC.

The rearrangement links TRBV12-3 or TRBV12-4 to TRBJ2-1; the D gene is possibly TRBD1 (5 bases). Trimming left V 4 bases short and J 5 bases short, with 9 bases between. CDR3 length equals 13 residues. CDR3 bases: TGTGCCAGCAGTTGGGGCGGACACAATGAGCAGTTCTTC. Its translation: CASSWGGHNEQFF.

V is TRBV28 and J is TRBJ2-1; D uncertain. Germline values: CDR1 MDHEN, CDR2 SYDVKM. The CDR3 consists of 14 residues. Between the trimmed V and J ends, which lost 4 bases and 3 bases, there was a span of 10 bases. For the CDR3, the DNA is TGTGCCAGCAGTTCCTCACCGCTCTACAATGAGCAGTTCTTC. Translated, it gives CASSSSPLYNEQFF.

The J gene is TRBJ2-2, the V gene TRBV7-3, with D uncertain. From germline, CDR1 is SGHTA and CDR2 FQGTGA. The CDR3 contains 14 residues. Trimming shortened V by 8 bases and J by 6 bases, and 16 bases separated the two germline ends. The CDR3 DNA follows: TGTGCCAGCCGTATCATGCCCTGGTCCGGGGAGCTGTTTTTT. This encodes CASRIMPWSGELFF.

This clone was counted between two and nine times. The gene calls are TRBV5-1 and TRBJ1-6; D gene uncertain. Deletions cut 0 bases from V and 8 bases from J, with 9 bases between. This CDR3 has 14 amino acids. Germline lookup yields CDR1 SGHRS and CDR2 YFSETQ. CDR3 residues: CASSLGGSDSPLHF. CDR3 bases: TGCGCCAGCAGCTTGGGTGGGTCCGATTCACCCCTCCACTTT.

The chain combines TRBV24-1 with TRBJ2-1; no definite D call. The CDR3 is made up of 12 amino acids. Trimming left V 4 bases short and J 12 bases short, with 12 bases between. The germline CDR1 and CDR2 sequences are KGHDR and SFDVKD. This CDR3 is CATSDFQRGQFF. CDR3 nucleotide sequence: TGTGCCACCAGTGACTTTCAGCGTGGGCAGTTCTTC.

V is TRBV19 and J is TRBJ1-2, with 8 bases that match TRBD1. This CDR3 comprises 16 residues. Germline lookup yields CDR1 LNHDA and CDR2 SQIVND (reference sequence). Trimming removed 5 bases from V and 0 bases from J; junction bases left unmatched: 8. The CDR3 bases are TGTGCCAGTAGTTCCCGGACAGGGTACGCTAACTATGGCTACACCTTC. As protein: CASSSRTGYANYGYTF.

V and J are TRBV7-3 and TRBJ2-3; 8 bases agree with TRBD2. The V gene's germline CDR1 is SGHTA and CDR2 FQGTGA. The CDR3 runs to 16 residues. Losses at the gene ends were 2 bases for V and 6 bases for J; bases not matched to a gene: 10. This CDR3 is CASSLGGEREMDTQYF. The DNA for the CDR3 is TGTGCCAGCAGCTTAGGGGGCGAGCGGGAGATGGATACGCAGTATTTT.

The CDR3 region has the DNA TGTGCCAGCAGCTTAAAACCGACCTCCTACAATGAGCAGTTCTTC. It codes for CASSLKPTSYNEQFF. The J gene is TRBJ2-1, the V gene TRBV11-2; no definite D call. V shed 2 bases and J shed 0 bases, with 8 bases lying between them. The germline gives CDR1 SGHAT, CDR2 FQNNGV. The CDR3 is made up of 15 amino acids. The complete variable domain, with remaining parts taken from reference TRBV11-2 and TRBJ2-1, reads EAGVAQSPRYKIIEKRQSVAFWCNPISGHATLYWYQQILGQGPKLLIQFQNNGVVDDSQLPKDRFSAERLKGVDSTLKIQPAKLEDSAVYLCASSLKPTSYNEQFFGPGTRLTVL.

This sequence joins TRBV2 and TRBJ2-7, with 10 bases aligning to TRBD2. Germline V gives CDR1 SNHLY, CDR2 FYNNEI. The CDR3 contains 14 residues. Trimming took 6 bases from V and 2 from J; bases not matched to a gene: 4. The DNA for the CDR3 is TGTGCCAGCAGGGAGCGGGAGGGTACCTACGAGCAGTACTTC. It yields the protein CASREREGTYEQYF.

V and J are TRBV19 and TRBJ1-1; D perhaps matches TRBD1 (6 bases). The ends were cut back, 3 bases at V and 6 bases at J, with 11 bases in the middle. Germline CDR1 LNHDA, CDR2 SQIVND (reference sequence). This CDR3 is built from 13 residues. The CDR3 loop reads CASSIWQGSEAFF. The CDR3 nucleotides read TGTGCCAGTAGTATTTGGCAGGGGTCTGAAGCTTTCTTT.

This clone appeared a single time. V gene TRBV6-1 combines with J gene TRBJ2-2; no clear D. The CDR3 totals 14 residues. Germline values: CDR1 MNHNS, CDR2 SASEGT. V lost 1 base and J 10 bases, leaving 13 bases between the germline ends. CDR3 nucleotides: TGTGCCAGCAGTGAAGTCACAGAATCGGTGGAGCTGTTTTTT. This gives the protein CASSEVTESVELFF.

CDR3 coding DNA: TGTGCCAGCAGTTCTTTTGGACGGAGAAATGAAAAACTGTTTTTT. Amino acids: CASSSFGRRNEKLFF. The chain recombines TRBV28 with TRBJ1-4, with D uncertain. Trimming took 4 bases from V and 5 from J, leaving 14 bases between them. CDR1 MDHEN and CDR2 SYDVKM come from the germline V gene. This CDR3 comprises 15 residues.

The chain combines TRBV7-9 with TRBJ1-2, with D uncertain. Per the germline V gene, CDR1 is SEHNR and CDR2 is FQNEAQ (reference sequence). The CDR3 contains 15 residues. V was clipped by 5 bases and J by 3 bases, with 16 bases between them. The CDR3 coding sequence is TGTGCCAGCAGCCCCGATAAAGGAAAGCACTATGGCTACACCTTC. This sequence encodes CASSPDKGKHYGYTF.

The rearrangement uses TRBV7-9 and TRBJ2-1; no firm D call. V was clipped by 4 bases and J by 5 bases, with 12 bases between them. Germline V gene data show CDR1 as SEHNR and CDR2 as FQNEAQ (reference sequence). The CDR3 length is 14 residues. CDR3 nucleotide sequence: TGTGCCAGCAGCTCCATACCCCAGCACAATGAGCAGTTCTTC. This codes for CASSSIPQHNEQFF.

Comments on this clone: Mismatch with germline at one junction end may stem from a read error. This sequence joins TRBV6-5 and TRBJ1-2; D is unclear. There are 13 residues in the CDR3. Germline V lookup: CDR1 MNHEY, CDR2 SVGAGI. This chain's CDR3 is CASCYLRNYGYTF. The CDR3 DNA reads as TGTGCCAGCTGTTACCTCAGGAACTATGGCTACACCTTC.

The CDR3 nucleotides are TGTGCCAGCAGTTTTTGGTCAGGGCGTGGGATTTACGAGCAGTACTTC. Its translation is CASSFWSGRGIYEQYF. The chain employs TRBV27 and TRBJ2-7; D may be TRBD1 (5 bases). The ends were cut back, 3 bases at V and 4 bases at J, with 19 bases in the middle. CDR1 and CDR2 from the germline V gene are MNHEY and SMNVEV (reference sequence). This CDR3 is 16 amino acids long.

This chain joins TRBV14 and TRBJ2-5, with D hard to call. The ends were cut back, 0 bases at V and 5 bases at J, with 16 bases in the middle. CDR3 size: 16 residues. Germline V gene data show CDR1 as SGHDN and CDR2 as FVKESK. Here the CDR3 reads CASSQDLRSSLETQYF. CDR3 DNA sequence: TGTGCCAGCAGCCAAGATTTGCGGTCTTCGCTTGAGACCCAGTACTTC. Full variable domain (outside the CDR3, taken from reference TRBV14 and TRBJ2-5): EAGVTQFPSHSVIEKGQTVTLRCDPISGHDNLYWYRRVMGKEIKFLLHFVKESKQDESGMPNNRFLAERTGGTYSTLKVQPAELEDSGVYFCASSQDLRSSLETQYFGPGTRLLVL.

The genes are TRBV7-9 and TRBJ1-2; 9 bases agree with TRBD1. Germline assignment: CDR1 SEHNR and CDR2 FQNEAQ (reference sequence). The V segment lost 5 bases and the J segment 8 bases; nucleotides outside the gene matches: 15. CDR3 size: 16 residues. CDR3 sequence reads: CASSHVSLDRGGGYTF. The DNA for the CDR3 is TGTGCCAGCAGCCACGTTTCGCTGGACAGGGGAGGCGGCTACACCTTC.

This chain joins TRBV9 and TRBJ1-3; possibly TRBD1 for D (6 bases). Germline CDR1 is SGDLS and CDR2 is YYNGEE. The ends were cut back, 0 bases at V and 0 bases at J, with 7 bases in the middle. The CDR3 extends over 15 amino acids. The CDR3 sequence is CASSVATGSGNTIYF. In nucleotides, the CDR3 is TGTGCCAGCAGCGTAGCGACAGGCTCTGGAAACACCATATATTTT.

The CDR3 here is CASSLEARGGGNTIYF. The CDR3 DNA reads TGTGCCAGCAGCCTAGAGGCGCGGGGGGGTGGAAACACCATATATTTT. The chain joins TRBV3-1 (or the pseudogene TRBV3-2) to TRBJ1-3; a possible D gene is TRBD1 (5 bases). CDR3 length equals 16 residues. Germline assignment: CDR1 LGHDT and CDR2 YNNKEL (reference sequence). The V end was cut by 4 bases, the J end by 3 bases, with 16 bases between.